Below are 4 T cell receptor beta chains sequenced from a single sample in a study of spatial heterogeneity in lung cancer. Via MiXCR, TCRdb re-called the 5' RACE reads, giving one row per CDR3 protein. The profile covers several thousand distinct CDR3 sequences, with under 8% appearing a single time and around a fifth taken by the ten largest. Noted time point: sample taken at primary tumor resection. Notes on the study in general: Mutation counts in tumors were tracked by counts of expanded intratumoral alpha and beta TCRs.

Their antigens remain unidentified. Source: lung tumor tissue, taken at surgery. Receptor source: a male donor with early-stage non-small cell lung cancer.

In this sample, this clonotype turned up a few times. This chain uses TRBV7-9 with TRBJ1-6, with TRBD1 identical over 8 bases. The CDR3 sequence is 14 residues long. Unmatched junction bases numbered 6, after V lost 5 bases and J lost 9 bases. CDR1 is SEHNR and CDR2 is FQNEAQ in the germline V gene (reference sequence). The CDR3 sequence: CASSPTGGGSPLHF. The DNA for the CDR3 is TGTGCCAGCAGCCCCACAGGGGGTGGTTCACCCCTCCACTTT.

This clonotype qualifies as medium-sized. V usage is TRBV13 and J usage is TRBJ1-1; 7 bases fit TRBD1. The CDR3 contains 13 residues. Germline V gene sequence: CDR1 PRHDT, CDR2 FYEKMQ (reference sequence). The ends lost 2 bases at V and 5 bases at J; junction bases unmatched: 2. The CDR3 DNA sequence: TGTGCCAGCAGCTTAACCAGGGGGACTGAAGCTTTCTTT. It is translated as CASSLTRGTEAFF.

Ten or more counts support this clonotype. The CDR3 protein is CASSAIYNEQFF. The CDR3 nucleotides read TGTGCCAGCAGTGCTATATACAATGAGCAGTTCTTC. The chain couples TRBV25-1 to TRBJ2-1; D uncertain. Per germline, CDR1 MGHDK and CDR2 SYGVNS. V lost 4 bases and J lost 4, with 5 bases in between. The CDR3 is 12 residues long.

This clonotype was seen many times. This chain connects TRBV4-2 to TRBJ2-1; D is perhaps TRBD1 (6 bases). CDR3 size: 16 residues. Germline assignment: CDR1 LGHNA and CDR2 YNFKEQ. Trimming removed 0 bases at V and 4 bases at J, with 13 bases between. The CDR3 DNA sequence: TGTGCCAGCAGCCAAGAGGGACATCTGCTATACAATGAGCAGTTCTTC. Its translation is CASSQEGHLLYNEQFF.